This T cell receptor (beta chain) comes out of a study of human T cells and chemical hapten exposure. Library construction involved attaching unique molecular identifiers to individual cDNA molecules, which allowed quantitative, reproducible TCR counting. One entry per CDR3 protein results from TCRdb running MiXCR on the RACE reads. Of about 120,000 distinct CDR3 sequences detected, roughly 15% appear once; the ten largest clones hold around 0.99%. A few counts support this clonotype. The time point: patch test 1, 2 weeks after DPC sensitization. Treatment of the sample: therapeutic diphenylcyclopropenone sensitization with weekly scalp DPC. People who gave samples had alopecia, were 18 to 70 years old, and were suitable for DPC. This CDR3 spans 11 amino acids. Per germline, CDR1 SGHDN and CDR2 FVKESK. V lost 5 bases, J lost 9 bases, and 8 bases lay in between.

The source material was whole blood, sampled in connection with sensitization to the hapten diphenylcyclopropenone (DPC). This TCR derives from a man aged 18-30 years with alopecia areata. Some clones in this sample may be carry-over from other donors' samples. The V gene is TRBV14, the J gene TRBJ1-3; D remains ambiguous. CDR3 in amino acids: CASSSRGTIYF. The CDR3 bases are TGTGCCAGCAGCTCCAGAGGCACCATATATTTT.